The present T cell receptor (beta chain) was sequenced within a study of early T cells in non-severe SARS-CoV-2 infection. Many counts were recorded for this clonotype. TCRdb re-called the 5' RACE reads with MiXCR, one entry per CDR3 protein. The profile shows some 30,000 distinct CDR3 sequences, roughly 2.8% of them singletons. In germline, CDR1 is SGHKS, CDR2 YYEKEE (reference sequence). The CDR3 covers 14 residues. Trimming cost V 3 bases and J 7 bases; bases outside gene matches: 4. The V call is TRBV5-5, the J call TRBJ1-6, with 7 bases fitting TRBD1. The receptor's source is an adult who was a healthcare worker with PCR-confirmed SARS-CoV-2 infection or an uninfected control (not recorded which). Material for sequencing was whole blood. The CDR3 DNA sequence: TGTGCCAGCAGCTCTAGGGACAGCAATTCACCCCTCCACTTT. As protein: CASSSRDSNSPLHF.